This passage covers 28 T cell receptor beta chains from one sample sequenced in a study of response to subunit inactivated influenza vaccine. TCRdb re-called the RT-PCR reads with MiXCR, one entry per CDR3 protein. Of 710,000 or so distinct CDR3 sequences in the sample, around 14% were seen once. The input for sequencing was PBMCs from blood, taken 11 to 12 days after vaccination. The receptors were gathered from a man between 50 and 59 years old who received an inactivated influenza vaccine.

This clonotype was seen a few times. The chain couples TRBV12-5 to TRBJ2-3; D gene ambiguous. The CDR3 consists of 14 residues. Germline-derived CDR1 and CDR2 are LGHNT and FRNRAP. V lost 3 bases to trimming and J lost 0 bases, with 7 bases between them. The DNA of the CDR3 is TGTGCTAGTGGTTTAAGCGCTAGCACAGATACGCAGTATTTT. Translation gives CASGLSASTDTQYF.

J is TRBJ2-7 and V is TRBV12-3 or TRBV12-4; 8 bases are shared with TRBD2. This CDR3 is built from 14 residues. V lost 7 bases to trimming and J lost 2 bases; unmatched junction nucleotides: 7. In nucleotides, the CDR3 is TGTGCCAGCACCAAGACGGGGGGGGCCTACGAGCAGTACTTC. It is translated as CASTKTGGAYEQYF.

The chain couples TRBV28 to TRBJ2-3; either TRBD1 or TRBD2 may fit D (6 bases each). Per the germline V gene, CDR1 is MDHEN and CDR2 is SYDVKM. This CDR3 is 18 amino acids long. Trimming stripped 1 base from V and 2 bases from J, with 19 bases between. CDR3 DNA sequence: TGTGCCAGCAGTTTATTTGCGGGACACCCTAAATTCACAGATACGCAGTATTTT. The encoded protein is CASSLFAGHPKFTDTQYF.

This clonotype was counted ten times or more. This chain joins TRBV12-3 or TRBV12-4 and TRBJ2-1; 10 positions agree with TRBD2. V trimming: 5 bases; J trimming: 8 bases; junction bases outside the gene matches: 9. This CDR3 is built from 15 residues. CDR3 coding DNA: TGTGCCAGCAGTATAAATAGCGGGGGGTTCTATGAGCAGTTCTTC. Translation gives CASSINSGGFYEQFF.

A few counts support this clonotype. This chain joins TRBV29-1 and TRBJ2-1; 8 bases match TRBD2. The CDR3 runs 16 residues. The germline CDR1 and CDR2 sequences are SQVTM and ANQGSEA. Losses at the gene ends were 4 bases for V and 7 bases for J; bases not matched to a gene: 15. CDR3 sequence (DNA): TGCAGCGTTGTAGAAGGGGCGGGAGGAGTAGGGAATGAGCAGTTCTTC. It yields the protein CSVVEGAGGVGNEQFF.

The V and J genes are TRBV7-9 and TRBJ2-3, with 7 nucleotides matching TRBD1. Germline CDR1 and CDR2: SEHNR and FQNEAQ (reference sequence). The V gene end was trimmed by 3 bases and the J gene end by 6 bases; junction bases not matched to a gene: 6. The length of the CDR3 is 14 residues. The CDR3 coding sequence is TGTGCCAGCAGCTTCGGGACAGACCCGGATACGCAGTATTTT. Translated, it gives CASSFGTDPDTQYF.

This sequence joins TRBV9 and TRBJ1-2; TRBD1 matches 12 bases. The CDR3 is made up of 17 amino acids. The V and J ends lost 3 bases and 2 bases, in that order; junction bases with no gene match: 8. Germline V gene lookup returns CDR1 SGDLS and CDR2 YYNGEE. CDR3 coding DNA: TGTGCCAGCAGCGGAGGGACAGGGGGCGAAGTAAACTATGGCTACACCTTC. The encoded protein is CASSGGTGGEVNYGYTF.

This clonotype has at least ten counts. This chain links TRBV12-3 or TRBV12-4 with TRBJ2-1; 7 nucleotides match TRBD1. The J segment lost 0 bases and the V segment lost 7 bases, leaving 6 bases of the junction unmatched. The CDR3 sequence is 15 residues long. The CDR3 here is CASTEGQSSYNEQFF. The DNA for the CDR3 is TGTGCCAGCACCGAGGGACAGAGCTCCTACAATGAGCAGTTCTTC.

The chain's CDR3 is CASSLGNLEQYF. DNA for the CDR3: TGTGCCAGCAGTTTGGGCAACCTCGAGCAGTACTTC. The rearrangement joins TRBV28 to TRBJ2-7; no reliable D call. CDR1 is MDHEN, CDR2 SYDVKM, per germline. Deletions cut 3 bases from V and 6 bases from J, with 9 bases between. CDR3 length: 12 amino acids.

In its sample, this clonotype was seen a few times. J is TRBJ2-3 and V is TRBV15; D remains ambiguous. V dropped 0 bases and J dropped 2 bases, with 24 bases sitting between them. The germline gives CDR1 LNHNV, CDR2 YYDKDF (reference sequence). CDR3 size: 20 residues. The DNA for the CDR3 is TGTGCCACCAGCAGAGATCTAACGTCGGCCAGGAGCCCCCCCACAGATACGCAGTATTTT. Amino acids: CATSRDLTSARSPPTDTQYF.

This chain uses TRBV12-3 or TRBV12-4 with TRBJ1-3; D unclear. Trimming cost V 7 bases and J 0 bases, with 10 bases left between them. The CDR3 is 14 residues long. CDR3 in amino acids: CASTIRGSGNTIYF. The CDR3 DNA reads TGTGCCAGCACCATTCGTGGCTCTGGAAACACCATATATTTT.

The chain links TRBV24-1 to TRBJ2-7; no clear D gene. From germline, CDR1 is KGHDR and CDR2 SFDVKD. The CDR3 extends over 14 amino acids. Trimming took off 4 bases at V and 2 bases at J, with 11 bases between the two ends. DNA of the CDR3: TGTGCCACCAGTGACCCAACCGTTCCCTACGAGCAGTACTTC. The encoded protein is CATSDPTVPYEQYF.

The chain is built from TRBV7-9 and TRBJ1-2; D remains ambiguous. There are 14 residues in the CDR3. Per germline, CDR1 SEHNR and CDR2 FQNEAQ (reference sequence). Trimming left V 0 bases short and J 5 bases short, with 10 bases between. This CDR3 reads CASSLASQAYGYTF. DNA of the CDR3: TGTGCCAGCAGCTTAGCCAGTCAGGCTTATGGCTACACCTTC.

The CDR3, as DNA: TGTGCCAGCAGCTTAGCTGAGAACAAGGGGGAGCAGTTCTTC. Its protein product is CASSLAENKGEQFF. The chain carries TRBV11-2 and TRBJ2-1; D possibly corresponds to TRBD1 (5 bases). This CDR3 spans 14 amino acids. With 1 base removed from V and 10 bases from J, the gap between germline ends came to 14 bases. Germline lookup yields CDR1 SGHAT and CDR2 FQNNGV.

This clonotype was counted ten times or more. V is TRBV29-1 and J is TRBJ1-2; 7 nucleotides align to TRBD1. The CDR3 has 12 residues. The V and J ends lost 5 bases and 5 bases, in that order; junction bases with no gene match: 5. Germline assignment: CDR1 SQVTM and CDR2 ANQGSEA. The CDR3 loop is CSVPTGTYGYTF. The CDR3 coding sequence is TGCAGCGTTCCGACAGGGACGTATGGCTACACCTTC. Variable domain in full (rest from reference TRBV29-1 and TRBJ1-2): SAVISQKPSRDICQRGTSLTIQCQVDSQVTMMFWYRQQPGQSLTLIATANQGSEATYESGFVIDKFPISRPNLTFSTLTVSNMSPEDSSIYLCSVPTGTYGYTFGSGTRLTVV.

V is TRBV15 and J is TRBJ2-7; 9 bases are a match to TRBD2. With 6 bases clipped from V and 3 bases from J, the junction kept 6 bases outside the gene matches. The CDR3 extends over 14 amino acids. CDR1 is LNHNV, CDR2 YYDKDF, per germline (reference sequence). The CDR3 here is CATRETSGHYEQYF. The DNA of the CDR3 is TGTGCCACCAGAGAGACTAGCGGACACTACGAGCAGTACTTC.

The sample holds a few counts of this clonotype. The rearrangement links TRBV28 to TRBJ2-2; D is ambiguous. Trimming left V 3 bases short and J 2 bases short, with 19 bases between. CDR1 MDHEN and CDR2 SYDVKM come from the germline V gene. CDR3 size: 18 residues. Here the CDR3 reads CASSFLHLRRLNTGELFF. The CDR3 DNA sequence: TGTGCCAGCAGTTTTCTGCACCTCCGACGGCTTAACACCGGGGAGCTGTTTTTT.

The genes are TRBV29-1 and TRBJ2-7; 7 bases agree with TRBD2. Germline V gives CDR1 SQVTM, CDR2 ANQGSEA. This CDR3 has 14 residues. V was clipped by 5 bases and J by 0 bases; unmatched bases: 7. CDR3: CSVISGTSSYEQYF. In nucleotides, the CDR3 is TGCAGCGTTATAAGCGGGACGAGCTCCTACGAGCAGTACTTC.

The rearrangement links TRBV6-1 to TRBJ2-3; 8 nucleotides match TRBD2. With V trimmed by 10 bases and J by 0 bases, 12 bases remained unmatched. Germline V gene sequence: CDR1 MNHNS, CDR2 SASEGT. The CDR3 contains 16 residues. In DNA, the CDR3 is TGTGCCACGAACCCAGGACTAGCCTCTAGCACAGATACGCAGTATTTT. Protein sequence: CATNPGLASSTDTQYF.

A word on this clonotype: One base away lies a much larger clone, so this may be a sequencing read error. V gene TRBV14 combines with J gene TRBJ2-5; tentatively, D is TRBD2 (5 bases). This CDR3 comprises 14 residues. Germline-derived CDR1 and CDR2 are SGHDN and FVKESK. CDR3 sequence: CASRQVDWGETQYF. The CDR3 DNA reads TGTGCCAGCCGCCAAGTGGACTGGGGAGAGACCCAGTACTTC.

V and J are TRBV30 and TRBJ2-7; possible D gene TRBD1, 6 bases. The length of the CDR3 is 12 residues. With 4 bases removed from V and 3 bases from J, the gap between germline ends came to 10 bases. Germline V lookup: CDR1 GTSNPN, CDR2 SVGIG (reference sequence). CDR3 residues: CAWTPDSYEQYF. The CDR3 coding sequence is TGTGCCTGGACCCCGGACAGCTACGAGCAGTACTTC.

The CDR3 loop is CASSRTGTRIYNEQFF. For the CDR3, the DNA is TGTGCCAGCAGTCGGACCGGGACTAGGATTTACAATGAGCAGTTCTTC. The rearrangement uses TRBV12-3 or TRBV12-4 and TRBJ2-1, with 8 bases fitting TRBD2. This CDR3 is built from 16 residues. V was pared by 5 bases and J by 4 bases, with 10 bases of the junction left unmatched.

This clonotype was observed a handful of times. The rearrangement joins TRBV18 to TRBJ1-2; 9 nucleotides line up with TRBD1. The CDR3 contains 18 residues. V shed 6 bases, J shed 1 base, and the junction held 15 bases outside the gene matches. Looked up from germline, CDR1 is KGHSH and CDR2 is LQKENI. CDR3 protein: CASSPVIGQGLDNYGYTF. In nucleotides, the CDR3 is TGTGCCAGCTCCCCGGTTATTGGACAGGGGTTGGATAACTATGGCTACACCTTC.

The J gene is TRBJ2-2, the V gene TRBV9; D gene uncertain. This CDR3 spans 14 amino acids. Germline V gene sequence: CDR1 SGDLS, CDR2 YYNGEE. The V end was cut by 4 bases, the J end by 6 bases, with 13 bases between. CDR3 nucleotides: TGTGCCAGCAGCCCTACACCTCTGTCCGGGGAGCTGTTTTTT. This gives the protein CASSPTPLSGELFF.

Only a few counts were recorded for this clonotype. This chain connects TRBV18 to TRBJ2-7; D is unresolved. The germline CDR1 and CDR2 sequences are KGHSH and LQKENI. This CDR3 contains 14 residues. V shed 3 bases and J shed 0 bases, with 9 bases lying between them. CDR3: CASSPSRSSYEQYF. CDR3 DNA: TGTGCCAGCTCACCGTCCAGAAGCTCCTACGAGCAGTACTTC.

This clonotype was counted only a few times. The chain joins TRBV19 to TRBJ2-5, with D tentatively TRBD1 (6 bases). Per germline, CDR1 LNHDA and CDR2 SQIVND (reference sequence). The V and J ends lost 10 bases and 1 base respectively, with 13 bases between them. The CDR3 is made up of 13 amino acids. The DNA for the CDR3 is TGTGCCACCCAAAGACAGGCCCAAGAGACCCAGTACTTC. This translates into CATQRQAQETQYF.

This clonotype showed up just a few times. V is TRBV14 and J is TRBJ2-2, with D hard to call. Per the germline V gene, CDR1 is SGHDN and CDR2 is FVKESK. The CDR3 spans 15 residues. V was clipped by 2 bases and J by 4 bases, with 11 bases between them. The CDR3 DNA follows: TGTGCCAGCAGCCAAATTCCTGGGCGCACCGGGGAGCTGTTTTTT. This sequence encodes CASSQIPGRTGELFF.

There are a few counts of this clonotype. The gene calls are TRBV29-1 and TRBJ2-1; the D is unclear. CDR1 is SQVTM, CDR2 ANQGSEA, per germline. The length of the CDR3 is 14 residues. V lost 6 bases to trimming and J lost 0 bases, with 12 bases between them. The CDR3 DNA is TGCAGCGTCGCAGCTGCAAGCTCCTACAATGAGCAGTTCTTC. It specifies CSVAAASSYNEQFF.